The 22 T cell receptor beta chains in this list originate from one sample, sequenced in a study of Ad26.COV2.S vaccination and SARS-CoV-2 variants. Treatment specified: around 19 received Ad26.COV2.S at low or high dose, single or two shots; several received placebo; per-sample allocation not given. The samples were gathered on day 63 after the first injection of vaccine or placebo. Profiling relied on immunoSEQ multiplex PCR, and the TCRdb table lists in-frame clones only, not all of them. The table includes more than 300,000 clones, around 89% detected once. The source was peripheral blood, collected in a trial of Ad26.COV2.S vaccine versus placebo. The receptors shown here come from a person aged 18-60 years who received the Ad26.COV2.S COVID-19 vaccine or a placebo.

This chain links TRBV15 with TRBJ1-1, with D possibly TRBD1 on 5 matching bases. CDR3 length: 18 residues. Between the trimmed V and J ends, which lost 0 bases and 0 bases, there was a span of 17 bases. Germline CDR1 is LNHNV and CDR2 is YYDKDF (reference sequence). The CDR3 DNA sequence: TGTGCCACCAGCAGAGAATTTATAGGAGCAGGGATGAACACTGAAGCTTTCTTT. Amino acid sequence: CATSREFIGAGMNTEAFF.

CDR3 region: CASSQDRTSGGIRTDTQYF. The CDR3 nucleotides read TGTGCCAGCAGCCAAGACAGGACTAGCGGGGGAATACGGACAGATACGCAGTATTTT. The chain combines TRBV14 with TRBJ2-3; 13 bases line up with TRBD2. The J segment lost 3 bases and the V segment lost 0 bases, leaving 9 bases of the junction unmatched. The CDR3 length is 19 residues. Germline values: CDR1 SGHDN, CDR2 FVKESK.

This chain uses TRBV4-1 with TRBJ2-7; TRBD2 aligns across 9 bases. This CDR3 is 16 amino acids long. J was trimmed by 2 bases and V by 0 bases; bases with no gene match: 5. Germline V lookup: CDR1 MGHRA, CDR2 YSYEKL. The CDR3 DNA is TGCGCCAGCAGCCAAGAAGTAGCTAGCGGGACCTACGAGCAGTACTTC. This encodes CASSQEVASGTYEQYF.

This clone was counted once. The chain joins TRBV6-1 to TRBJ2-7, with TRBD1 matching 8 bases. The CDR3 is 15 residues long. The germline V gene has CDR1 MNHNS and CDR2 SASEGT. With V trimmed by 3 bases and J by 5 bases, 9 bases remained unmatched. The CDR3 loop is CASSDRDRPRDEQYF. The CDR3 region has the DNA TGTGCCAGCAGTGATAGGGACAGGCCTCGGGACGAGCAGTACTTC.

This chain links TRBV4-1 with TRBJ1-4, with 8 bases that match TRBD1. V was clipped by 1 base and J by 0 bases; unmatched bases: 13. This CDR3 region has 20 residues. The V gene's germline CDR1 is MGHRA and CDR2 YSYEKL. CDR3: CASSQGARRGQVATNEKLFF. CDR3 sequence (DNA): TGCGCCAGCAGCCAAGGGGCCCGACGGGGACAGGTCGCAACTAATGAAAAACTGTTTTTT.

The J gene is TRBJ1-2, the V gene TRBV3-1 (or the pseudogene TRBV3-2); D gene uncertain. The CDR3 runs 13 residues. V gave up 3 bases and J gave up 6 bases, with 11 bases separating them. Per germline, CDR1 LGHDT and CDR2 YNNKEL (reference sequence). Here the CDR3 DNA reads TGTGCCAGCAGCCAGAAGGGCGGGGATGGCTACACCTTC. Protein sequence: CASSQKGGDGYTF.

A few counts support this clone. The rearrangement uses TRBV20-1 and TRBJ1-2, with D possibly matching TRBD1 (5 bases). Germline V gene lookup returns CDR1 DFQATT and CDR2 SNEGSKA (reference sequence). The CDR3 contains 14 residues. V was trimmed by 3 bases and J by 1 base, leaving 12 bases between them. The DNA of the CDR3 is TGCAGTGCTAGTCTCGGGGCCTTTAACTATGGCTACACCTTC. The encoded protein is CSASLGAFNYGYTF.

V gene TRBV19 combines with J gene TRBJ2-6; TRBD2 is a possible D gene (6 bases). The germline CDR1 and CDR2 sequences are LNHDA and SQIVND (reference sequence). The CDR3 totals 15 residues. V was shortened by 6 bases and J by 0 bases, with 9 bases between the two germline ends. The CDR3 DNA reads as TGTGCCAGTAGACCCGGGAGCTCTGGGGCCAACGTCCTGACTTTC. It is translated as CASRPGSSGANVLTF.

In its sample, this clone was seen once. The chain carries TRBV19 and TRBJ1-5; TRBD1 agrees at 9 bases. The junction had 6 bases not matched to a gene; V was cut back by 8 bases and J by 7 bases. Germline V lookup: CDR1 LNHDA, CDR2 SQIVND (reference sequence). This CDR3 comprises 13 residues. The CDR3 DNA reads TGTGCCAGTTCGGACAGGGGAGGGCAGCCCCAGCATTTT. Its translation: CASSDRGGQPQHF.

The genes are TRBV28 and TRBJ2-7; D is unresolved. With 7 bases removed from V and 5 bases from J, the gap between germline ends came to 15 bases. Germline CDR1 MDHEN, CDR2 SYDVKM. The CDR3 sequence is 13 residues long. The CDR3 protein is CASTLRTPDEQYF. The CDR3 nucleotides are TGTGCCAGCACCCTACGCACTCCGGACGAGCAGTACTTC.

The chain couples TRBV18 to TRBJ2-7, with D hard to call. Germline assignment: CDR1 KGHSH and CDR2 LQKENI. The V and J ends lost 3 bases and 0 bases respectively, with 6 bases between them. The CDR3 has 13 residues. The CDR3 sequence is CASSPSVSYEQYF. The CDR3 region has the DNA TGTGCCAGCTCACCCTCCGTCTCCTACGAGCAGTACTTC.

This chain uses TRBV5-6 with TRBJ1-5; 7 nucleotides align to TRBD1. CDR3 length equals 13 residues. Trimming cost V 5 bases and J 3 bases; bases outside gene matches: 2. Per germline, CDR1 SGHDT and CDR2 YYEEEE. The CDR3 DNA reads as TGTGCCAGCAGACAGGGGCCCAATCAGCCCCAGCATTTT. Encoded protein: CASRQGPNQPQHF. Looking up the rest from reference TRBV5-6 and TRBJ1-5 gives the full variable domain: DAGVTQSPTHLIKTRGQQVTLRCSPKSGHDTVSWYQQALGQGPQFIFQYYEEEERQRGNFPDRFSGHQFPNYSSELNVNALLLGDSALYLCASRQGPNQPQHFGDGTRLSIL.

Comments on this clone: The same CDR3 can be traced to other DNA sequences in this sample. This rearrangement joins TRBV5-1 to TRBJ1-1; D ambiguous. V gave up 0 bases and J gave up 1 base, with 4 bases separating them. Germline V lookup: CDR1 SGHRS, CDR2 YFSETQ. CDR3 length: 13 amino acids. The CDR3: CASSLAGNTEAFF. The CDR3 nucleotides are TGCGCCAGCAGCTTGGCGGGGAACACTGAAGCTTTCTTT.

The genes are TRBV7-6 and TRBJ1-5, with D perhaps matching TRBD1 (6 bases). The CDR3 extends over 18 amino acids. In germline, CDR1 is SGHVS, CDR2 FNYEAQ. V was shortened by 1 base and J by 2 bases, with 18 bases between the two germline ends. CDR3 nucleotide sequence: TGTGCCAGCAGCTTAGTTCGACAGGCGTTACGTGGCAATCAGCCCCAGCATTTT. It translates to CASSLVRQALRGNQPQHF.

The chain couples TRBV9 to TRBJ1-6; the D is unclear. Germline-derived CDR1 and CDR2 are SGDLS and YYNGEE. V was cut by 0 bases and J by 0 bases, with 10 bases left in between. CDR3 length: 17 residues. The CDR3 here is CASSVGTVSSYNSPLHF. CDR3 nucleotides: TGTGCCAGCAGCGTAGGGACTGTAAGCTCCTATAATTCACCCCTCCACTTT.

The rearrangement uses TRBV28 and TRBJ1-5; D possibly corresponds to TRBD1 (5 bases). Looked up from germline, CDR1 is MDHEN and CDR2 is SYDVKM. V lost 4 bases and J 2 bases, leaving 12 bases between the germline ends. This CDR3 has 15 amino acids. CDR3 residues: CASSYRGMGNQPQHF. CDR3 DNA sequence: TGTGCCAGCAGTTATCGGGGGATGGGCAATCAGCCCCAGCATTTT.

This CDR3 is CASSVRGAYEQYF. The CDR3 DNA is TGTGCCAGTAGCGTCCGGGGGGCCTACGAGCAGTACTTC. This chain joins TRBV19 and TRBJ2-7; 7 nucleotides agree with TRBD2. V trimming: 6 bases; J trimming: 2 bases; junction bases outside the gene matches: 4. Per germline, CDR1 LNHDA and CDR2 SQIVND (reference sequence). The CDR3 spans 13 residues.

The gene calls are TRBV28 and TRBJ2-7; TRBD1 matches 7 bases. CDR3 length equals 12 residues. CDR1 is MDHEN and CDR2 is SYDVKM in the germline V gene. Losses at the gene ends were 8 bases for V and 0 bases for J; bases not matched to a gene: 1. CDR3 loop: CASGTASYEQYF. DNA for the CDR3: TGTGCCAGCGGGACAGCCTCCTACGAGCAGTACTTC. Based on the CDR3 plus reference TRBV28 and TRBJ2-7, the full variable domain is DVKVTQSSRYLVKRTGEKVFLECVQDMDHENMFWYRQDPGLGLRLIYFSYDVKMKEKGDIPEGYSVSREKKERFSLILESASTNQTSMYLCASGTASYEQYFGPGTRLTVT.

The chain links TRBV19 to TRBJ1-2, with 9 bases lining up with TRBD1. The trim removed 9 bases at V and 6 bases at J, leaving 14 bases unmatched. The CDR3 length is 15 residues. Germline CDR1 reads LNHDA; CDR2 reads SQIVND (reference sequence). DNA for the CDR3: TGTGCCAGCCGGGACAGGGATCGCCCGACGAATGGCTACACCTTC. Amino acid sequence: CASRDRDRPTNGYTF.

The rearrangement links TRBV5-6 to TRBJ1-1; tentatively, D is TRBD1 (6 bases). Germline CDR1 SGHDT, CDR2 YYEEEE. V lost 0 bases and J 4 bases, leaving 7 bases between the germline ends. CDR3 length equals 13 residues. CDR3 sequence reads: CASSLVRGTEAFF. The CDR3, as DNA: TGTGCCAGCAGCTTGGTCAGGGGCACTGAAGCTTTCTTT.

The rearrangement links TRBV7-2 to TRBJ1-5, with D possibly matching TRBD1 (6 bases). Germline V gene data show CDR1 as SGHTA and CDR2 as FQGNSA. This CDR3 region has 16 residues. Trimming took off 5 bases at V and 3 bases at J, with 17 bases between the two ends. The CDR3 here is CASSHVGGQSNQPQHF. In nucleotides, the CDR3 is TGTGCCAGCAGCCACGTGGGAGGACAGTCCAATCAGCCCCAGCATTTT.

This sequence joins TRBV6-5 and TRBJ1-1, with a possible D match to TRBD1 (5 bases). The germline gives CDR1 MNHEY, CDR2 SVGAGI. This CDR3 has 13 residues. Trimming took 7 bases from V and 1 from J, leaving 10 bases between them. The CDR3 protein is CASKETANTEAFF. In DNA form, the CDR3 reads TGTGCCAGCAAGGAGACAGCGAACACTGAAGCTTTCTTT.